This is a list of T cell receptor beta chains from one sample in a study of tumor-infiltrating lymphocytes in primary liver carcinoma. TCRdb reanalysed the multiplex PCR reads using MiXCR and keeps one entry per CDR3 protein. The sample lists hundreds of thousands of distinct CDR3 sequences, about 50% seen once, with more than 15% in the top ten. Sequenced input: peripheral blood. Source of these receptors: a woman in her twenties or thirties with primary liver carcinoma and hepatitis B virus infection. Both conserved end residues are trimmed from each CDR3. The D gene is left open where the match is weak.

d_gene: .; v_gene: TRBV7-8; j_gene: TRBJ1-2; CDR3aa: ASSYDGAIYGYT
d_gene: TRBD1; v_gene: TRBV28; j_gene: TRBJ1-4; CDR3aa: ATFQGALGELF
d_gene: .; v_gene: TRBV28; j_gene: TRBJ2-7; CDR3aa: ATLSRQPYEQY
d_gene: .; v_gene: TRBV28; j_gene: TRBJ2-2; CDR3aa: ASSFLATGELF
d_gene: .; v_gene: TRBV6-1; j_gene: TRBJ1-1; CDR3aa: ASSGSLGLGGREGYRNTEAF
d_gene: TRBD2; v_gene: TRBV25-1; j_gene: TRBJ2-1; CDR3aa: ASSITSGSGNEQF
d_gene: TRBD2; v_gene: TRBV11-3; j_gene: TRBJ2-3; CDR3aa: DSSYAGVWTDTQY
d_gene: TRBD2; v_gene: TRBV29-1; j_gene: TRBJ2-3; CDR3aa: SVAALAGATDTQY
d_gene: TRBD2; v_gene: TRBV12-3/TRBV12-4; j_gene: TRBJ2-7; CDR3aa: AISPLAGGVYEQY
d_gene: .; v_gene: TRBV11-2; j_gene: TRBJ2-5; CDR3aa: ANSLIETVVTQY
d_gene: TRBD1; v_gene: TRBV5-8; j_gene: TRBJ2-2; CDR3aa: ASSSLLITGGYTGELF
d_gene: .; v_gene: TRBV6-5; j_gene: TRBJ1-1; CDR3aa: ASSYPSGAGNTEAF
d_gene: .; v_gene: TRBV5-4; j_gene: TRBJ1-2; CDR3aa: ASSSRPGFYGYT
d_gene: TRBD1; v_gene: TRBV5-4; j_gene: TRBJ1-4; CDR3aa: ASSLNRGLNEKLF
d_gene: .; v_gene: TRBV7-9; j_gene: TRBJ1-6; CDR3aa: ASSRDTGSPLH
d_gene: TRBD1; v_gene: TRBV4-1; j_gene: TRBJ1-4; CDR3aa: ASGQPGQGDEKLF
d_gene: TRBD2; v_gene: TRBV4-2; j_gene: TRBJ2-1; CDR3aa: ASSRLGGSEQF
d_gene: .; v_gene: TRBV12-5; j_gene: TRBJ2-7; CDR3aa: ASGLVPGGSVYERY
d_gene: .; v_gene: TRBV10-3; j_gene: TRBJ2-2; CDR3aa: AISPGPNTGELF
d_gene: .; v_gene: TRBV28; j_gene: TRBJ2-1; CDR3aa: ASSFINVHEQF
d_gene: .; v_gene: TRBV6-2/TRBV6-3; j_gene: TRBJ1-3; CDR3aa: ASSYEGPSSGNTIY
d_gene: TRBD2; v_gene: TRBV6-9; j_gene: TRBJ2-5; CDR3aa: ASSGLAGGETQY
d_gene: .; v_gene: TRBV7-9; j_gene: TRBJ2-3; CDR3aa: TNSLSLGNTDTQY
d_gene: TRBD2; v_gene: TRBV5-6; j_gene: TRBJ2-4; CDR3aa: ASSFLTSGTKNIQY
d_gene: .; v_gene: TRBV13; j_gene: TRBJ2-7; CDR3aa: ASSGAPIGFSYEQY
d_gene: TRBD2; v_gene: TRBV28; j_gene: TRBJ2-3; CDR3aa: ASSQLPWLAVTDTQY
d_gene: TRBD2; v_gene: TRBV11-2; j_gene: TRBJ2-1; CDR3aa: ASSFIRLAALGEQF
d_gene: .; v_gene: TRBV11-2; j_gene: TRBJ2-7; CDR3aa: ASSLDSYEQY
d_gene: .; v_gene: TRBV12-3/TRBV12-4; j_gene: TRBJ2-1; CDR3aa: ASSHSGREQF